Listed below are T cell receptor beta chains from one sample, sequenced in a study of shared clonotypes between healthy human individuals. TCRdb's table, derived via immunoSEQ multiplex PCR, lists solely in-frame clones and lacks some. Found here are about 2.2 million clones, 80% to 95% of them singletons; the top ten hold 1.5% to 2%. Sequenced input: naive CD8+ T cells from PBMCs. The receptor source for this set is a man between 18 and 29 years old in good health. Some clones in this sample may be carry-over from other donors' samples. Both conserved end residues are part of each CDR3. The D gene is left open where the match is weak. Clone size is stated in some rows and not others, as once, few, many or a class when expanded.

NA	NA	TRBJ2-3	TRBV9	TGTGCCAGCAGCGTAGGACTACCCAGCGCAGATACGCAGTATTTT	CASSVGLPSADTQYF
TRBD2	NA	TRBJ2-5	TRBV27	TGTGCCAGCAGTTCATATAGCGGGAGCCGGCAAGAGACCCAGTACTTC	CASSSYSGSRQETQYF
NA	once	TRBJ2-7	TRBV4-2	TGTGCCAGCAGCGAAGGGGCTGCTAGTACCTACGAGCAGTACTTC	CASSEGAASTYEQYF
NA	NA	TRBJ2-2	TRBV25-1	TGTGCCAGCAGTGATGACGGAGAGGATAAGGCCGGGGAGCTGTTTTTT	CASSDDGEDKAGELFF
TRBD1	NA	TRBJ2-7	TRBV19	TGTGCCAGTAGTGCCGACGGGACAGGTTACTACGAGCAGTACTTC	CASSADGTGYYEQYF
NA	NA	TRBJ2-7	TRBV14	TGTGCCAGCAGCAAAGGACCTACGAGCTCCTACGAGCAGTACTTC	CASSKGPTSSYEQYF
TRBD1	NA	TRBJ1-3	TRBV15	TGTGCCACCAGCATAAGGGGGCGCGGTGGAAACACCATATATTTT	CATSIRGRGGNTIYF
NA	once	TRBJ1-1	TRBV5-6	TGTGCCAGCAGCTTGCAGGAAACGAACACTGAAGCTTTCTTT	CASSLQETNTEAFF
TRBD1	NA	TRBJ1-3	TRBV27	TGTGCCAGCAGTTTGGGACAGGGGATTGGCACCATATATTTT	CASSLGQGIGTIYF
NA	NA	TRBJ2-2	TRBV28	TGTGCCAGCAGTTTGCTGAAAGGACAGGGAGGGACCGGGGAGCTGTTTTTT	CASSLLKGQGGTGELFF
NA	NA	TRBJ1-5	TRBV19	TGTGCCAGTGGGAGCAGTATCCGTCAGCCCCAGCATTTT	CASGSSIRQPQHF
NA	NA	TRBJ1-4	TRBV2	TGTGCCACCACAAAGCGAAATGAAAAACTGTTTTTT	CATTKRNEKLFF
TRBD1	NA	TRBJ2-3	TRBV19	TGTGCCAGTAGTACCAGGACAGGGCGCAGCACAGATACGCAGTATTTT	CASSTRTGRSTDTQYF
NA	NA	TRBJ2-7	TRBV27	TGTGCCAGCAGTTCGGGTAGCGCCTCCTACGAGCAGTACTTC	CASSSGSASYEQYF
NA	NA	TRBJ2-7	TRBV27	TGTGCCAGCAGTTCCTTTCCGGGATCAAAATACGAGCAGTACTTC	CASSSFPGSKYEQYF
NA	NA	TRBJ2-4	TRBV11-2	TGTGCCAGCAGCCGGATCGACGGGGACATTCAGTACTTC	CASSRIDGDIQYF
TRBD2	NA	TRBJ2-7	TRBV7-9	TGTGCCAGCAGCTCCCCGACTAGCGGGAGCCACGAGCAGTACTTC	CASSSPTSGSHEQYF
NA	NA	TRBJ1-3	TRBV7-2	TGTGCCAGCAGCTTTTGGAGTCTCTCTGGAAACACCATATATTTT	CASSFWSLSGNTIYF
NA	NA	TRBJ2-7	TRBV6-1	TGTGCCACTGCGTACGAGCAGTACTTC	CATAYEQYF
NA	NA	TRBJ1-5	TRBV2	TGTGCCAGCAGTGTGACGGGTTATAGCAATCAGCCCCAGCATTTT	CASSVTGYSNQPQHF
NA	NA	TRBJ2-7	TRBV28	TGTGCCAGCAGCCCCCGGGGGCACGAGCAGTACTTC	CASSPRGHEQYF
NA	NA	TRBJ1-6	TRBV28	TGTGCCAGCAGTCTGCGCCCGAGCTCCTATAATTCACCCCTCCACTTT	CASSLRPSSYNSPLHF
TRBD2	NA	TRBJ2-5	TRBV9	TGTGCCAGCAGCGTCGGACTAGCGGGAGGGGAAGAGACCCAGTACTTC	CASSVGLAGGEETQYF
TRBD1	NA	TRBJ2-4	TRBV29-1	TGCAGCGCTCAAACAGGGGTGGAAAACATTCAGTACTTC	CSAQTGVENIQYF
NA	few	TRBJ1-5	TRBV5-6	TGTGCCAGCAGCTTGGGGGGTTATAGCAATCAGCCCCAGCATTTT	CASSLGGYSNQPQHF
NA	once	TRBJ1-1	TRBV2	TGTGCCAGCAAAGGGATATACACTGAAGCTTTCTTT	CASKGIYTEAFF
NA	NA	TRBJ2-7	TRBV28	TGTGCCAGCAGTATATTAGACGAGCAGTACTTC	CASSILDEQYF
NA	NA	TRBJ1-1	TRBV18	TGTGCCAGCTCACCTGAGGATGAGGGTCCCTGGAACACTGAAGCTTTCTTT	CASSPEDEGPWNTEAFF
TRBD2	NA	TRBJ2-1	TRBV7-9	TGTGCCAGCACTAGCGGTCCCGCGGCCTACAATGAGCAGTTCTTC	CASTSGPAAYNEQFF
TRBD1	NA	TRBJ2-1	TRBV4-3	TGCGCCAGCAGCCAAGGTAGGACAGGGAGGAATGAGCAGTTCTTC	CASSQGRTGRNEQFF
NA	NA	TRBJ1-4	TRBV7-2	TGTGCCAGCACCAAAGGTGCGGGCCCCAAGAATGAAAAACTGTTTTTT	CASTKGAGPKNEKLFF
NA	NA	TRBJ2-7	TRBV13	TGTGCCAGCAGCTTTACAGGGCGCTCCTACGAGCAGTACTTC	CASSFTGRSYEQYF
TRBD1	once	TRBJ2-5	TRBV14	TGTGCCAGCAGCCATCACGGACAGGGGGTTCCAGAGACCCAGTACTTC	CASSHHGQGVPETQYF
NA	NA	TRBJ2-2	TRBV28	TGTGCCAGCAGTTTATACCGGACCAACACCGGGGAGCTGTTTTTT	CASSLYRTNTGELFF
NA	NA	TRBJ2-7	TRBV7-8	TGTGCCAGCACCCCAAGGACGGACTCCTACGAGCAGTACTTC	CASTPRTDSYEQYF
TRBD1	NA	TRBJ2-7	TRBV7-9	TGTGCCAGCAGCTCAAGACAGGGTGCCCACGAGCAGTACTTC	CASSSRQGAHEQYF
TRBD1	NA	TRBJ1-5	TRBV19	TGTGCCAGTAGTTCAACCCGGGACAGGGTCGGTCAGCCCCAGCATTTT	CASSSTRDRVGQPQHF
NA	NA	TRBJ2-7	TRBV7-3	TGTGCCAGCAGCTTAACTAGCTCCTACGAGCAGTACTTC	CASSLTSSYEQYF
TRBD2	NA	TRBJ2-3	TRBV19	TGTGCCAGTAGTATGGGCACACCGGGACTAGGACCAGATACGCAGTATTTT	CASSMGTPGLGPDTQYF
NA	NA	TRBJ1-1	TRBV7-9	TGTGCCAGCAGCTTGTCTTTCCAGGGTGGATCTGAAGCTTTCTTT	CASSLSFQGGSEAFF
NA	once	TRBJ1-5	TRBV6-1	TGTGCCAGCAGTGAGCGGCAGGCCAATCAGCCCCAGCATTTT	CASSERQANQPQHF
NA	NA	TRBJ1-4	TRBV13	TGTGCCAGCAGCTTATGGGACGACGAAAAACTGTTTTTT	CASSLWDDEKLFF
NA	NA	TRBJ2-7	TRBV20-1	TGCAGTGCCAGGGAAGCCTACGAGCAGTACTTC	CSAREAYEQYF
TRBD1	NA	TRBJ2-5	TRBV14	TGTGCCAGCAGCAAAAGGACAGGGGGTGTCGAGACCCAGTACTTC	CASSKRTGGVETQYF
TRBD1	NA	TRBJ1-1	TRBV4-1	TGCGCCAGCAGCCAAGATTGGACAGGGATGGGCACTGAAGCTTTCTTT	CASSQDWTGMGTEAFF
NA	NA	TRBJ2-3	TRBV27	TGTGCCAGCAGTTTATGGTCAGATCGAGATACGCAGTATTTT	CASSLWSDRDTQYF
TRBD2	NA	TRBJ2-5	TRBV29-1	TGCAGCGGGTTGGGGGGGATCCAAGAGACCCAGTACTTC	CSGLGGIQETQYF